This TCR beta chain was found in a study of blood T cell repertoires in COVID-19. Study context: COVID-19 samples from acute and convalescent phases originated in the United States, Italy and Spain.

As to this clone: This sample also contains other DNA sequences that code for the same CDR3.

TCRdb's table, derived via immunoSEQ multiplex PCR, lists solely in-frame clones and lacks some. The repertoire consists of around 150,000 clones, with less than 85% occurring once and the leading ten covering more than 6%. Seattle's cohort entered during active infection and was followed longitudinally. The CDR3 is made up of 13 amino acids. CDR1 MNHEY and CDR2 SVGAGI come from the germline V gene. The V end lost 2 bases, the J end lost 6 bases, and 5 bases lay between the germline ends. The chain uses TRBV6-5 and TRBJ1-6; the D gene is possibly TRBD1 (5 bases). This receptor was obtained from a woman in her 40s with COVID-19, enrolled during active disease. Sample: peripheral blood. The CDR3 is CASSYDSNSPLHF. The CDR3, as DNA: TGTGCCAGCAGTTACGACAGTAATTCACCCCTCCACTTT.